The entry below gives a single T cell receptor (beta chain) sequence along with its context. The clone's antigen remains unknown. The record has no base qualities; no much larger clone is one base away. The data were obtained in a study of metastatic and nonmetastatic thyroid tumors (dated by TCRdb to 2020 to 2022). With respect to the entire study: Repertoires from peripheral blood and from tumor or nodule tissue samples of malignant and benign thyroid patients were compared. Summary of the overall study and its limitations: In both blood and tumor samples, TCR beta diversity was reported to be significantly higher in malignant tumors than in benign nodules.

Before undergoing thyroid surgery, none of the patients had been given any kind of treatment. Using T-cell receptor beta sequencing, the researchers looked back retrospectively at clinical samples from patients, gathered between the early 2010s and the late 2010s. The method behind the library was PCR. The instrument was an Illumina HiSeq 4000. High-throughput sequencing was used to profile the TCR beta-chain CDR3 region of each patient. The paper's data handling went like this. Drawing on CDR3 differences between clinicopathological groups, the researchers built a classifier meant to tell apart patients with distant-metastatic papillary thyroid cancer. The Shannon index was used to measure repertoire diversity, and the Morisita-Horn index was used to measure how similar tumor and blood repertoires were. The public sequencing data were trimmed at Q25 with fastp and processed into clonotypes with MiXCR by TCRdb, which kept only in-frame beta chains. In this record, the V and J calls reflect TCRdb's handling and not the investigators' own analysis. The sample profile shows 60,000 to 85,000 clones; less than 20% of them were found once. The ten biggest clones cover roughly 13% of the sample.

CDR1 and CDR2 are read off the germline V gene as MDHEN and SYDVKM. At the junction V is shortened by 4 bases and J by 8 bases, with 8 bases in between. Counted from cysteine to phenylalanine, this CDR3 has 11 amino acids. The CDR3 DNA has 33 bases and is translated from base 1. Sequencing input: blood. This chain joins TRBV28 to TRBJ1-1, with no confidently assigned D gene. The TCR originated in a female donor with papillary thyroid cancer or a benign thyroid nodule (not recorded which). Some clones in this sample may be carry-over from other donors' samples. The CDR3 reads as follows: CASSSVLEAFF. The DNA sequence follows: TGTGCCAGCAGTTCAGTCCTCGAAGCTTTCTTT. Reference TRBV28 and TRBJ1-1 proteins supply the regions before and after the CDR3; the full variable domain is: DVKVTQSSRYLVKRTGEKVFLECVQDMDHENMFWYRQDPGLGLRLIYFSYDVKMKEKGDIPEGYSVSREKKERFSLILESASTNQTSMYLCASSSVLEAFFGQGTRLTVV.